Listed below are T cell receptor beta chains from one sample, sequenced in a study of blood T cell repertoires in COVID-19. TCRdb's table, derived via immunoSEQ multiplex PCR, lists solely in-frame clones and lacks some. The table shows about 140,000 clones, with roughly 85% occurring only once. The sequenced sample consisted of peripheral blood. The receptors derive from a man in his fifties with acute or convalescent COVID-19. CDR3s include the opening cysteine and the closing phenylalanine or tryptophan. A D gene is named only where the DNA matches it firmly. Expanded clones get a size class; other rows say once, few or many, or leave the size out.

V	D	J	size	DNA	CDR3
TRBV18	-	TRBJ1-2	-	TGTGCCAGCTCACCACGGTCGGGTGAGGGCTACACCTTC	CASSPRSGEGYTF
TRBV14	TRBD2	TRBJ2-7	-	TGTGCCAGCAGCCCCGGACTAGCGGGATTCCGTTCTTGGCAGTACTTC	CASSPGLAGFRSWQYF
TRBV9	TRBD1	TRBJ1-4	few	TGTGCCAGCAGCCTCGGGACAGGGACAGCTACACTCGAAAAACTGTTTTTT	CASSLGTGTATLEKLFF
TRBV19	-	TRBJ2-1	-	TGTGCCAGTAGTATAGCCGGCAATGAGCAGTTCTTC	CASSIAGNEQFF
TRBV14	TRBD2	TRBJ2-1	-	TGTGCCAGCAGCCGACCGGGACTAGCGGGAAGCTACAATGAGCAGTTCTTC	CASSRPGLAGSYNEQFF
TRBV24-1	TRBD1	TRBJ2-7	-	TGTGCCACCAAACAGGGGACCGAGCAGTACTTC	CATKQGTEQYF
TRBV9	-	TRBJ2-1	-	TGTGCCAGCAGCGTAGGGGGAGGTTGGTCCAATGAGCAGTTCTTC	CASSVGGGWSNEQFF
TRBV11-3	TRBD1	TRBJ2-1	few	TGTGCCAGCAGCGAATCCGGGACAGCTAACAATGAGCAGTTCTTC	CASSESGTANNEQFF
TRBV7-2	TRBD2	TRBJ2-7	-	TGTGCCAGCAGCAGGACTAGCGCTGACCTCGTGGAGCAGTACTTC	CASSRTSADLVEQYF
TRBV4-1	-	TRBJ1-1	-	TGCGCCAGCAGCTCTTCGACAGGTAACACTGAAGCTTTCTTT	CASSSSTGNTEAFF
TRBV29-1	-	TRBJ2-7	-	TGCAGCGGGCCCCGGATCACAGATCCTCCCCTCCACGAGCAGTACTTC	CSGPRITDPPLHEQYF
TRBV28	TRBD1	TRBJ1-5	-	TGTGCCAGCAGTTTATGGGGACAGGGGGTGGGTCAGCCCCAGCATTTT	CASSLWGQGVGQPQHF
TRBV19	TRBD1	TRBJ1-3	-	TGTGCCAGTAGTGATTCGACAGGGACTGGAAACACCATATATTTT	CASSDSTGTGNTIYF
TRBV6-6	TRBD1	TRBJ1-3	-	TGTGCCAGCAGTTCCAGGGGGCTGAGCTCTGGAAACACCATATATTTT	CASSSRGLSSGNTIYF
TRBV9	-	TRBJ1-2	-	TGTGCCAGCAGCCCCCGGGAGGGGACCCTGGATGGCTACACCTTC	CASSPREGTLDGYTF
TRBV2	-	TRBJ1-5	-	TGTGCCAGCCTCGCTGCGAGCACTAATCAGCCCCAGCATTTT	CASLAASTNQPQHF
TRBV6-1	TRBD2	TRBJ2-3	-	TGTGCCAGCAGTGAAGCGTCTAGCGGGGGCACAGATACGCAGTATTTT	CASSEASSGGTDTQYF
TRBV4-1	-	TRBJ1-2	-	TGCGCCAGCAGCCGATTACCTTCAGATGGCTACACCTTC	CASSRLPSDGYTF
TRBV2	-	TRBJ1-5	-	TGTGCCAGCAGTGTACAATCCCCAGGGAACAATCAGCCCCAGCATTTT	CASSVQSPGNNQPQHF
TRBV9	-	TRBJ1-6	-	TGTGCCAGCAGCGTAGACGGCTCCTATAATTCACCCCTCCACTTT	CASSVDGSYNSPLHF
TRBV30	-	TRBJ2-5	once	TGTGCCTGGAGTCCGCGGACACACCAAGAGACCCAGTACTTC	CAWSPRTHQETQYF
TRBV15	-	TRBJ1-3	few	TGTGCCACCAGCGGCTCTTGGACAGTCTCTGGAAACACCATATATTTT	CATSGSWTVSGNTIYF
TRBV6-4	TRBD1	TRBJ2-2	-	TGTGCCAGCAGTGGGACAGGGGGCGAAAGCGGGGAGCTGTTTTTT	CASSGTGGESGELFF
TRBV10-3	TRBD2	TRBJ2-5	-	TGTGCCAGCGGGGGGGCAGGAGAGACCCAGTACTTC	CASGGAGETQYF
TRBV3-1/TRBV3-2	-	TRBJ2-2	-	TGTGCCAGCAGCCATTGGGCTAGCCAAAACACCGGGGAGCTGTTTTTT	CASSHWASQNTGELFF
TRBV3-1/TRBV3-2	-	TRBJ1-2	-	TGTGCCAGCAGCCCCATGTCGGGATCCGGCTATGGCTACACCTTC	CASSPMSGSGYGYTF
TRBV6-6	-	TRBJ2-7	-	TGTGCCAGCACCGTGGACAGTGACCACTCCTACGAGCAGTACTTC	CASTVDSDHSYEQYF
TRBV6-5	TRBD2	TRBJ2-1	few	TGTGCCAGCAGTTACAGCGGGAGCTCCTACAATGAGCAGTTCTTC	CASSYSGSSYNEQFF
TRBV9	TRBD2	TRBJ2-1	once	TGTGCCAGCAGCTTGGGCGGGGGGGTATACAATGAGCAGTTCTTC	CASSLGGGVYNEQFF
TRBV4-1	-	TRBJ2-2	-	TGCGCCAGCAGCCAAGAAGGGAGAGTAGCCGGGGAGCTGTTTTTT	CASSQEGRVAGELFF
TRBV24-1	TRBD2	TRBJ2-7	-	TGTGCCACCAGTGGTAGGGAAGAACTAGCGGGAGATCACGAGCAGTACTTC	CATSGREELAGDHEQYF